The 32 T cell receptor beta chains in this list originate from one sample, sequenced in a study of OX40 agonist ivuxolimab in advanced cancers. Sequencing used immunoSEQ multiplex PCR; TCRdb keeps in-frame clones, though not all of them. This table has about 72,000 clones, about 91% appearing once. Source: CD4+ or CD8+ T cells sorted from blood, taken in a trial of the OX40 agonist ivuxolimab. The source of these receptors is an adult with an advanced solid tumor such as melanoma, head and neck, liver or kidney cancer.

The chain uses TRBV28 and TRBJ2-1; D not resolved. Looked up from germline, CDR1 is MDHEN and CDR2 is SYDVKM. Trimming took 3 bases from V and 6 from J, leaving 6 bases between them. This CDR3 is 12 amino acids long. The CDR3 loop is CASSLTSNEQFF. In DNA form, the CDR3 reads TGTGCCAGCAGTTTGACTTCCAATGAGCAGTTCTTC.

The chain has TRBV6-1 and TRBJ1-1; the D is unclear. This CDR3 has 14 residues. Germline CDR1 reads MNHNS; CDR2 reads SASEGT. The ends were cut back, 5 bases at V and 0 bases at J, with 10 bases in the middle. CDR3 sequence: CASSFSQMNTEAFF. CDR3 in DNA: TGTGCCAGCAGTTTCTCACAGATGAACACTGAAGCTTTCTTT.

The CDR3 DNA reads as TGTGCCAGCGGGGATAGCGGTTACAATGAGCAGTTCTTC. This encodes CASGDSGYNEQFF. The V and J genes are TRBV27 and TRBJ2-1; D is perhaps TRBD2 (6 bases). The V and J ends lost 8 bases and 4 bases respectively, with 12 bases between them. Per the germline V gene, CDR1 is MNHEY and CDR2 is SMNVEV (reference sequence). The CDR3 runs to 13 residues.

The gene calls are TRBV7-6 and TRBJ2-7; D uncertain. With 2 bases removed from V and 5 bases from J, the gap between germline ends came to 4 bases. CDR1 and CDR2 from the germline V gene are SGHVS and FNYEAQ. CDR3 length: 11 residues. CDR3 bases: TGTGCCAGCAGCTTAAGCCACGAGCAGTACTTC. It translates to CASSLSHEQYF.

The chain joins TRBV7-8 to TRBJ1-1; 11 bases line up with TRBD1. The CDR3 has 15 residues. With V trimmed by 5 bases and J by 4 bases, 6 bases remained unmatched. Germline V CDR1 and CDR2: SGHVS, FQNEAQ. This CDR3 reads CASSDGTGGFTEAFF. The CDR3 DNA sequence: TGTGCCAGCAGCGACGGGACAGGGGGATTCACTGAAGCTTTCTTT.

The rearrangement joins TRBV4-2 to TRBJ2-7, with unresolved D. Trimming shortened V by 0 bases and J by 2 bases, and 11 bases separated the two germline ends. The CDR3 runs 15 residues. The V gene's germline CDR1 is LGHNA and CDR2 YNFKEQ. In nucleotides, the CDR3 is TGTGCCAGCAGCCAAGATGCCGCCGGGCCCTACGAGCAGTACTTC. Amino acid sequence: CASSQDAAGPYEQYF.

The rearrangement links TRBV5-1 to TRBJ2-3, with TRBD2 matching over 12 bases. Trimming cost V 0 bases and J 4 bases; bases outside gene matches: 0. The CDR3 is made up of 15 amino acids. CDR1 is SGHRS and CDR2 is YFSETQ in the germline V gene. Here the CDR3 reads CASSLGLAGADTQYF. The CDR3 DNA sequence: TGCGCCAGCAGCTTGGGACTAGCGGGAGCAGATACGCAGTATTTT.

This clone was found a few times. The chain has TRBV6-1 and TRBJ2-7; 7 bases agree with TRBD2. This CDR3 has 15 residues. V lost 6 bases to trimming and J lost 3 bases; unmatched junction nucleotides: 11. Looked up from germline, CDR1 is MNHNS and CDR2 is SASEGT. The CDR3 DNA follows: TGTGCCAGCAGCAACGACCTTAGCGGGTACTACGAGCAGTACTTC. Protein: CASSNDLSGYYEQYF.

The chain joins TRBV6-1 to TRBJ2-3, with a possible D match to TRBD2 (5 bases). Germline V gives CDR1 MNHNS, CDR2 SASEGT. The germline V and J ends were trimmed by 3 bases and 0 bases, with 13 bases remaining between them. The CDR3 is 16 residues long. CDR3 amino acids: CASSDRTRASTDTQYF. In nucleotides, the CDR3 is TGTGCCAGCAGTGATAGGACTCGGGCAAGCACAGATACGCAGTATTTT.

This chain uses TRBV10-3 with TRBJ2-3, with 14 bases that match TRBD2. With V trimmed by 0 bases and J by 2 bases, 4 bases remained unmatched. This CDR3 is 18 amino acids long. The germline gives CDR1 ENHRY, CDR2 SYGVKD. The CDR3 region is CAISESLTSGGATDTQYF. DNA of the CDR3: TGTGCCATCAGTGAGTCGTTGACTAGCGGGGGGGCCACAGATACGCAGTATTTT.

The CDR3 sequence is CASSRTYGETQYF. In DNA, the CDR3 is TGCGCCAGCAGCAGGACATACGGGGAGACCCAGTACTTC. The gene calls are TRBV10-2 and TRBJ2-5; possible D gene TRBD1, 5 bases. This CDR3 region has 13 residues. The V end lost 6 bases, the J end lost 5 bases, and 13 bases lay between the germline ends. Looked up from germline, CDR1 is WSHSY and CDR2 is SAAADI.

The chain carries TRBV6-5 and TRBJ1-1; D uncertain. The CDR3 spans 14 residues. The V end lost 6 bases, the J end lost 1 base, and 12 bases lay between the germline ends. The V gene's germline CDR1 is MNHEY and CDR2 SVGAGI. CDR3 DNA sequence: TGTGCCAGCAGGGGTTTAAGTTCGAACACTGAAGCTTTCTTT. This encodes CASRGLSSNTEAFF.

The gene calls are TRBV9 and TRBJ2-7; perhaps TRBD2 as D (5 bases). Germline V gene lookup returns CDR1 SGDLS and CDR2 YYNGEE. This CDR3 is 14 amino acids long. V lost 0 bases and J 4 bases, leaving 11 bases between the germline ends. The DNA for the CDR3 is TGTGCCAGCAGCGTAGAAAACGAGGGATACGAGCAGTACTTC. It is translated as CASSVENEGYEQYF.

This chain joins TRBV5-4 and TRBJ2-5; 8 positions match TRBD1. The CDR3 runs 14 residues. Looked up from germline, CDR1 is SGHNT and CDR2 is YYREEE (reference sequence). V was pared by 2 bases and J by 5 bases, with 5 bases of the junction left unmatched. CDR3 in amino acids: CASSLRQGSETQYF. CDR3 DNA sequence: TGTGCCAGCAGCTTACGACAGGGGAGCGAGACCCAGTACTTC. The variable domain in full, completed from reference TRBV5-4 and TRBJ2-5, reads ETGVTQSPTHLIKTRGQQVTLRCSSQSGHNTVSWYQQALGQGPQFIFQYYREEENGRGNFPPRFSGLQFPNYSSELNVNALELDDSALYLCASSLRQGSETQYFGPGTRLLVL.

J is TRBJ2-1 and V is TRBV4-2, with TRBD2 as a possible D gene (5 bases). With 0 bases removed from V and 4 bases from J, the gap between germline ends came to 10 bases. Germline assignment: CDR1 LGHNA and CDR2 YNFKEQ. CDR3 length: 15 residues. The CDR3 nucleotides read TGTGCCAGCAGCCAAGATGCGGGTCTTTACAATGAGCAGTTCTTC. Translation gives CASSQDAGLYNEQFF.

The chain has TRBV14 and TRBJ2-4; TRBD1 is a possible D gene (6 bases). Per the germline V gene, CDR1 is SGHDN and CDR2 is FVKESK. CDR3 length: 13 residues. Trimming took 6 bases from V and 8 from J, leaving 14 bases between them. For the CDR3, the DNA is TGTGCCAGCAGTCGACAGGCCCAAGACATTCAGTACTTC. Protein sequence: CASSRQAQDIQYF.

The rearrangement links TRBV5-5 to TRBJ2-6, with D uncertain. The V gene's germline CDR1 is SGHKS and CDR2 YYEKEE (reference sequence). V was clipped by 4 bases and J by 4 bases, with 18 bases between them. CDR3 length equals 17 residues. The CDR3: CASSLLGAPPGANVLTF. CDR3 DNA: TGTGCCAGCAGCCTCCTAGGAGCCCCCCCCGGGGCCAACGTCCTGACTTTC.

This clone was seen a single time. The same CDR3 is also encoded by other DNA sequences in this sample. The V call is TRBV15, the J call TRBJ1-3; D is undetermined. V was clipped by 1 base and J by 4 bases, with 8 bases between them. This CDR3 is 14 amino acids long. CDR1 and CDR2 from the germline V gene are LNHNV and YYDKDF (reference sequence). This chain's CDR3 is CATSRGSSGNTIYF. CDR3 sequence (DNA): TGTGCCACCAGCAGAGGAAGTTCCGGAAACACCATATATTTT. Looking up the rest from reference TRBV15 and TRBJ1-3 gives the full variable domain: DAMVIQNPRYQVTQFGKPVTLSCSQTLNHNVMYWYQQKSSQAPKLLFHYYDKDFNNEADTPDNFQSRRPNTSFCFLDIRSPGLGDTAMYLCATSRGSSGNTIYFGEGSWLTVV.

V gene TRBV27 combines with J gene TRBJ2-3; possible D gene TRBD2, 6 bases. Germline CDR1 MNHEY, CDR2 SMNVEV (reference sequence). The CDR3 spans 12 residues. V was shortened by 8 bases and J by 9 bases, with 15 bases between the two germline ends. The CDR3 spells CASAEGEGTQYF. In nucleotides, the CDR3 is TGTGCCAGCGCGGAGGGTGAGGGCACGCAGTATTTT.

The gene calls are TRBV12-5 and TRBJ2-5; D possibly matches TRBD1 or TRBD2 (6 bases each). The V end was cut by 7 bases, the J end by 5 bases, with 14 bases between. The length of the CDR3 is 13 residues. Germline V gives CDR1 LGHNT, CDR2 FRNRAP. DNA of the CDR3: TGTGCTAGTGCTCCGGGGGCCCGCGAGACCCAGTACTTC. Amino acid sequence: CASAPGARETQYF.

The gene calls are TRBV29-1 and TRBJ1-2; D uncertain. This CDR3 has 12 amino acids. Deletions cut 3 bases from V and 1 base from J, with 6 bases between. Germline V CDR1 and CDR2: SQVTM, ANQGSEA. The CDR3 reads CSVEGINYGYTF. The CDR3 DNA is TGCAGCGTTGAGGGTATTAACTATGGCTACACCTTC.

The chain couples TRBV4-1 to TRBJ1-2; D remains ambiguous. This CDR3 contains 16 residues. V was cut by 1 base and J by 0 bases, with 12 bases left in between. From germline, CDR1 is MGHRA and CDR2 YSYEKL. The CDR3 bases are TGCGCCAGCAGCCAAGGACGAGCGCGGGCTAACTATGGCTACACCTTC. Amino acid sequence: CASSQGRARANYGYTF.

The chain links TRBV28 to TRBJ2-3, with 9 positions matching TRBD1. J was trimmed by 0 bases and V by 5 bases; bases with no gene match: 9. Germline V gene data show CDR1 as MDHEN and CDR2 as SYDVKM. The CDR3 has 17 amino acids. The CDR3 reads CASSPLGQGISTDTQYF. The CDR3 DNA is TGTGCCAGCAGTCCACTAGGACAGGGGATTAGCACAGATACGCAGTATTTT. The variable domain in full, with the rest retrieved from reference TRBV28 and TRBJ2-3, is DVKVTQSSRYLVKRTGEKVFLECVQDMDHENMFWYRQDPGLGLRLIYFSYDVKMKEKGDIPEGYSVSREKKERFSLILESASTNQTSMYLCASSPLGQGISTDTQYFGPGTRLTVL.

The CDR3 DNA follows: TGTGCAAGTCGCCTCAAACCTGGGGCCTCAACGAGCTACGAGCAGTACTTC. This gives the protein CASRLKPGASTSYEQYF. This chain joins TRBV12-2 and TRBJ2-7; TRBD1 is the table's D call, not checked against the DNA. TRBV12-2 is classified as a pseudogene. This CDR3 is built from 17 residues.

The chain combines TRBV6-4 with TRBJ2-2, with 7 bases identical to TRBD2. The V segment lost 6 bases and the J segment 5 bases; nucleotides outside the gene matches: 6. Germline V lookup: CDR1 MRHNA, CDR2 SNTAGT. This CDR3 is built from 14 residues. The CDR3 region has the DNA TGTGCCAGCAGACCCGGACTAGTAACCGGGGAGCTGTTTTTT. Its protein is CASRPGLVTGELFF.

The rearrangement joins TRBV6-6 to TRBJ2-7, with D perhaps TRBD1 (6 bases). V lost 5 bases, J lost 2 bases, and 10 bases lay in between. Germline CDR1 reads MNHNY; CDR2 reads SVGAGI (reference sequence). There are 13 residues in the CDR3. The CDR3 DNA is TGTGCCAGCAGTATAAACAGGGCCTACGAGCAGTACTTC. Its translation is CASSINRAYEQYF.

The chain links TRBV5-1 to TRBJ2-1; D perhaps matches TRBD1 (6 bases). The CDR3 is made up of 15 amino acids. CDR1 is SGHRS and CDR2 is YFSETQ in the germline V gene. The V gene lost 4 bases and the J gene lost 1 base, with 12 bases spanning the gap. The CDR3 sequence: CASSRTDVSYNEQFF. The CDR3 coding sequence is TGCGCCAGCAGCCGGACAGATGTGTCCTACAATGAGCAGTTCTTC.

DNA for the CDR3: TGCGCCAGCAGCTTGGGGGATACTAGCGGGGCAGACAATGAGCAGTTCTTC. Protein sequence: CASSLGDTSGADNEQFF. The V and J genes are TRBV5-1 and TRBJ2-1; the match to TRBD2 covers 10 bases. From germline, CDR1 is SGHRS and CDR2 YFSETQ. With V trimmed by 0 bases and J by 5 bases, 8 bases remained unmatched. The CDR3 runs to 17 residues.

This chain joins TRBV7-9 and TRBJ2-7; either TRBD1 or TRBD2 may supply D (5 bases each). Germline V lookup: CDR1 SEHNR, CDR2 FQNEAQ (reference sequence). V was trimmed by 5 bases and J by 2 bases, leaving 10 bases between them. The CDR3 extends over 13 amino acids. The CDR3 sequence: CASSRGRTYEQYF. Written as DNA, the CDR3 is TGTGCCAGCAGCAGGGGACGGACCTACGAGCAGTACTTC. The whole variable domain, filled in from reference TRBV7-9 and TRBJ2-7, reads DTGVSQNPRHKITKRGQNVTFRCDPISEHNRLYWYRQTLGQGPEFLTYFQNEAQLEKSRLLSDRFSAERPKGSFSTLEIQRTEQGDSAMYLCASSRGRTYEQYFGPGTRLTVT.

CDR3: CASSPRSGDEKLFF. The CDR3 DNA reads as TGTGCCAGCAGTCCGAGGTCCGGGGATGAAAAACTGTTTTTT. The chain combines TRBV4-2 with TRBJ1-4, with no clear D. V shed 6 bases and J shed 6 bases, with 14 bases lying between them. The germline CDR1 and CDR2 sequences are LGHNA and YNFKEQ. CDR3 size: 14 residues.

The V call is TRBV10-3, the J call TRBJ2-7; D may match TRBD1 or TRBD2 (5 bases each). CDR1 is ENHRY, CDR2 SYGVKD, per germline. The CDR3 has 13 residues. Trimming shortened V by 10 bases and J by 2 bases, and 15 bases separated the two germline ends. CDR3 in DNA: TGTGCCACCGGGACGGACCCCACCTACGAGCAGTACTTC. Amino acid sequence: CATGTDPTYEQYF.

CDR3 DNA sequence: TGTGCCAGCTCACCAGGTCAGGCTCAGTTGACTGAAGCTTTCTTT. Amino acids: CASSPGQAQLTEAFF. The V gene is TRBV18, the J gene TRBJ1-1; D remains ambiguous. The CDR3 runs 15 residues. CDR1 KGHSH and CDR2 LQKENI come from the germline V gene. Trimming stripped 2 bases from V and 5 bases from J, with 15 bases between.